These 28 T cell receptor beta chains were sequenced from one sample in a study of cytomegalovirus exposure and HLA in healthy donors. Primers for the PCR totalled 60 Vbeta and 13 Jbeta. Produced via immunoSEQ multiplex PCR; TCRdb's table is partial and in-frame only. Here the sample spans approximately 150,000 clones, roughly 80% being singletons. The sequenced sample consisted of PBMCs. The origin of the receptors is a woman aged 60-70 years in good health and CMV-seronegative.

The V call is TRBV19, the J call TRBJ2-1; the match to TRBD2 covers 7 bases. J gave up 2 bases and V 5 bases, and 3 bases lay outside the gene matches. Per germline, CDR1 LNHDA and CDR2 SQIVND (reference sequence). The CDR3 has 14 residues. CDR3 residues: CASSARGAYNEQFF. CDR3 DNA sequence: TGTGCCAGTAGTGCCCGGGGGGCCTACAATGAGCAGTTCTTC.

The CDR3 coding sequence is TGTGCCAGCAGCTTACAGGGGACAGCTAACACAGATACGCAGTATTTT. It encodes CASSLQGTANTDTQYF. This chain connects TRBV7-9 to TRBJ2-3; 7 bases are a match to TRBD1. This CDR3 has 16 residues. Germline trimming cut 2 bases from V and 2 bases from J; bases unmatched to any gene: 7. Per the germline V gene, CDR1 is SEHNR and CDR2 is FQNEAQ (reference sequence).

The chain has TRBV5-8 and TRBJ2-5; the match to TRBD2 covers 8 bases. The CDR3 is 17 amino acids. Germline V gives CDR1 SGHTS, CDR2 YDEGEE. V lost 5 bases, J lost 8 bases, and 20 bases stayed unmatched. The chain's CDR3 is CASSFGRLASGRRTQYF. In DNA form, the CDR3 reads TGTGCCAGCAGTTTTGGGAGACTAGCGTCAGGGAGGCGCACCCAGTACTTC. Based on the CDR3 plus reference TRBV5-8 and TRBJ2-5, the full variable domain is EAGVTQSPTHLIKTRGQQATLRCSPISGHTSVYWYQQALGLGLQFLLWYDEGEERNRGNFPPRFSGRQFPNYSSELNVNALELEDSALYLCASSFGRLASGRRTQYFGPGTRLLVL.

The DNA for the CDR3 is TGTGCCAGCAGTTTCCGCGGTCAAACGCAGTATTTT. Amino acids: CASSFRGQTQYF. The V gene is TRBV28, the J gene TRBJ2-3; no clear D. The CDR3 consists of 12 residues. Trimming took off 3 bases at V and 9 bases at J, with 10 bases between the two ends. Per the germline V gene, CDR1 is MDHEN and CDR2 is SYDVKM.

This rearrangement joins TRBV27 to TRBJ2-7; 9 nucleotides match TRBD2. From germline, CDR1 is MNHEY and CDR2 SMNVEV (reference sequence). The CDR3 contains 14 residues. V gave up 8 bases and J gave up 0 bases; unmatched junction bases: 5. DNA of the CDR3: TGTGCCAGCGCCACTAGCGGGCACTCCTACGAGCAGTACTTC. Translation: CASATSGHSYEQYF.

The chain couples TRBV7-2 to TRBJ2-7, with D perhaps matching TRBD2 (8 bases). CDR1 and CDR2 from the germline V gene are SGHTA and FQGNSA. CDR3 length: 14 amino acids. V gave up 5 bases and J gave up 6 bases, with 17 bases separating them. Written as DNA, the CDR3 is TGTGCCAGCAGCGCGGGACAGCGGGGGTCCGAGCAGTACTTC. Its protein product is CASSAGQRGSEQYF.

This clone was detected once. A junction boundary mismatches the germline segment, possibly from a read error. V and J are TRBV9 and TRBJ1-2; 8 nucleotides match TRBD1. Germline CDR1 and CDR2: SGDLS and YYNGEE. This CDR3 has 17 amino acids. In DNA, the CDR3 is TGTGCCAGCAGCGCAGGGGGCGCCTATGCAGCTAACCATGGCTACACCTTC. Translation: CASSAGGAYAANHGYTF. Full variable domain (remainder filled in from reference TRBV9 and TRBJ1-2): DSGVTQTPKHLITATGQRVTLRCSPRSGDLSVYWYQQSLDQGLQFLIQYYNGEERAKGNILERFSAQQFPDLHSELNLSSLELGDSALYFCASSAGGAYAANHGYTFGSGTRLTVV.

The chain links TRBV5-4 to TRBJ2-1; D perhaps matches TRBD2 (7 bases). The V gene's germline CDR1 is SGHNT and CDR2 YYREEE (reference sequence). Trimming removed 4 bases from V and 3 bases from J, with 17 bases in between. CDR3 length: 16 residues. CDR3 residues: CASSQVWGGGYNEQFF. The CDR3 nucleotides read TGTGCCAGCAGCCAGGTTTGGGGGGGCGGCTACAATGAGCAGTTCTTC.

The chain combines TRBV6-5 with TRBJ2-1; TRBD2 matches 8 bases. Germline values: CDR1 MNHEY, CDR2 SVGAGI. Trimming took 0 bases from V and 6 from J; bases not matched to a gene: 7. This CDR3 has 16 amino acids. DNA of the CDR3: TGTGCCAGCAGTTACTCGAGCGGGACTAGTGTCAATGAGCAGTTCTTC. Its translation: CASSYSSGTSVNEQFF.

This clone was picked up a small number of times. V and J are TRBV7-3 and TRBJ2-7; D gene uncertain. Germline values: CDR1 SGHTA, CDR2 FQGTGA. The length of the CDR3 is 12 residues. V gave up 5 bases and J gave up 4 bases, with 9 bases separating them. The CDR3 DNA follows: TGTGCCAGCAGCCGCGACGGGTACGAGCAGTACTTC. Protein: CASSRDGYEQYF.

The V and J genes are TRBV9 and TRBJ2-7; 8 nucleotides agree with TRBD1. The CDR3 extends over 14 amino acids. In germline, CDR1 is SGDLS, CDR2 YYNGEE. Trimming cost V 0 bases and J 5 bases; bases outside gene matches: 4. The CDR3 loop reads CASSVDGQGDEQYF. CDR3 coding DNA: TGTGCCAGCAGCGTAGATGGACAGGGCGACGAGCAGTACTTC. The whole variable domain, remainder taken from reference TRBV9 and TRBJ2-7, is DSGVTQTPKHLITATGQRVTLRCSPRSGDLSVYWYQQSLDQGLQFLIQYYNGEERAKGNILERFSAQQFPDLHSELNLSSLELGDSALYFCASSVDGQGDEQYFGPGTRLTVT.

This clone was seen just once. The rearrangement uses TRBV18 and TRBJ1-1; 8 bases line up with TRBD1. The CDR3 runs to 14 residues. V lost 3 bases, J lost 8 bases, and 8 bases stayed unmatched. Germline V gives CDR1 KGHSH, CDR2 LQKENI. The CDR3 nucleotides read TGTGCCAGCTCACCCACCCCCGGGGACAGGGAAGCTTTCTTT. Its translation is CASSPTPGDREAFF.

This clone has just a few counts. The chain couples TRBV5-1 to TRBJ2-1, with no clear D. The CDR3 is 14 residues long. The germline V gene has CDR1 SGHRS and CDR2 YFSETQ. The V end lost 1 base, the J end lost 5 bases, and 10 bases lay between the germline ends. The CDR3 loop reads CASSLFDGDNEQFF. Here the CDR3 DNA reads TGCGCCAGCAGCTTGTTTGACGGAGACAATGAGCAGTTCTTC.

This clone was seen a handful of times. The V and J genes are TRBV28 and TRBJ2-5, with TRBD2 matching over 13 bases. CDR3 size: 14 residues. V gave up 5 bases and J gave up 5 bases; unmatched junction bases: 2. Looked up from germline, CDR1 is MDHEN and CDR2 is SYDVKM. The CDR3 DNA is TGTGCCAGCAGTACTAGCGGGAGGGGGGAGACCCAGTACTTC. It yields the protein CASSTSGRGETQYF.

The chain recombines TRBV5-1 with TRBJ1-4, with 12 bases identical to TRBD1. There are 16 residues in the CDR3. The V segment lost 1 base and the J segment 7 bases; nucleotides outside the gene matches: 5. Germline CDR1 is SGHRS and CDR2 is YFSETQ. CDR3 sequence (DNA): TGCGCCAGCAGCTTGAATCTGGGACAGGGGGCTGAAAAACTGTTTTTT. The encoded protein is CASSLNLGQGAEKLFF.

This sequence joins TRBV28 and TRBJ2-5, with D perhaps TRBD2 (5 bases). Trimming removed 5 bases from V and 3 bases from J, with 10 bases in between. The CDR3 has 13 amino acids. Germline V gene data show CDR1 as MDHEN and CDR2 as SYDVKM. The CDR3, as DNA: TGTGCCAGCAGTACGGACGGGAAAGAGACCCAGTACTTC. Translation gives CASSTDGKETQYF.

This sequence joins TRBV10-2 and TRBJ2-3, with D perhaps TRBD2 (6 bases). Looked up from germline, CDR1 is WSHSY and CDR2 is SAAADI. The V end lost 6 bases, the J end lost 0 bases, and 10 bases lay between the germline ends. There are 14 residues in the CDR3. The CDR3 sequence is CASRELASTDTQYF. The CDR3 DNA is TGCGCCAGCAGGGAACTAGCCAGCACAGATACGCAGTATTTT.

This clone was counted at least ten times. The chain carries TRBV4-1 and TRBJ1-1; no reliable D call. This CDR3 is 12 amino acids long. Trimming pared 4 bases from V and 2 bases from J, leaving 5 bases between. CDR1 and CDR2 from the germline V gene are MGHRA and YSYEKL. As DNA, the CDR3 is TGCGCCAGCAGCCCAGGAAACACTGAAGCTTTCTTT. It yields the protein CASSPGNTEAFF.

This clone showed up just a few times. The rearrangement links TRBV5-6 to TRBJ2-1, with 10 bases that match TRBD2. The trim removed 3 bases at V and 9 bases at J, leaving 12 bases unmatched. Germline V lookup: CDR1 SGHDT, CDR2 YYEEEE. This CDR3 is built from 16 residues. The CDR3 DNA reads TGTGCCAGCAGCTCCGGACTAGCGGCCTCGTTTCGTGAGCAGTTCTTC. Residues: CASSSGLAASFREQFF.

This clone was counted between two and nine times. CDR3 DNA sequence: TGTGCCAGCACCATAGGGAGGGCGGCAGATACGCAGTATTTT. This translates into CASTIGRAADTQYF. V usage is TRBV27 and J usage is TRBJ2-3, with 7 nucleotides matching TRBD2. Germline CDR1 reads MNHEY; CDR2 reads SMNVEV (reference sequence). V lost 7 bases to trimming and J lost 4 bases; unmatched junction nucleotides: 8. The CDR3 totals 14 residues.

The chain's CDR3 is CASSLWGTTSNTEAFF. Here the CDR3 DNA reads TGTGCCAGCAGTTTATGGGGGACAACCTCGAACACTGAAGCTTTCTTT. The chain has TRBV27 and TRBJ1-1, with a weak D call TRBD1 (6 bases). CDR3 length: 16 amino acids. In germline, CDR1 is MNHEY, CDR2 SMNVEV (reference sequence). The V and J ends lost 1 base and 1 base respectively, with 13 bases between them.

CDR3 coding DNA: TGTGCCAGCTGCCTCCGATCGGGACAGCGGAACACTGAAGCTTTCTTT. Translating it yields CASCLRSGQRNTEAFF. This sequence joins TRBV6-6 and TRBJ1-1; TRBD1 matches 7 bases. The V and J ends lost 8 bases and 1 base, in that order; junction bases with no gene match: 13. The germline V gene has CDR1 MNHNY and CDR2 SVGAGI (reference sequence). This CDR3 is 16 amino acids long.

CDR3 in amino acids: CASSYSEYYGYTF. CDR3 bases: TGTGCCAGCAGTTATTCCGAGTACTATGGCTACACCTTC. This chain connects TRBV6-5 to TRBJ1-2, with no clear D. The V end lost 3 bases, the J end lost 3 bases, and 8 bases lay between the germline ends. Germline V gives CDR1 MNHEY, CDR2 SVGAGI. The CDR3 has 13 residues.

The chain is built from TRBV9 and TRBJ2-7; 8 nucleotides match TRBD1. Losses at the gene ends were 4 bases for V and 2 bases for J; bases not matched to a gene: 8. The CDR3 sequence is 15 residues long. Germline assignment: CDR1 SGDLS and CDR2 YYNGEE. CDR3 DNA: TGTGCCAGCAGCCCCCTGACAGGGGCCACCTACGAGCAGTACTTC. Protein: CASSPLTGATYEQYF.

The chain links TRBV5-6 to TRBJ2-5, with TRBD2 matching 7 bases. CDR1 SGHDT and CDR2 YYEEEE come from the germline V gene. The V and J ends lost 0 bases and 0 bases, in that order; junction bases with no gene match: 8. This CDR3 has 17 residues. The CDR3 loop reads CASSLAWGGTYQETQYF. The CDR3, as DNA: TGTGCCAGCAGCTTGGCCTGGGGGGGGACGTACCAAGAGACCCAGTACTTC.

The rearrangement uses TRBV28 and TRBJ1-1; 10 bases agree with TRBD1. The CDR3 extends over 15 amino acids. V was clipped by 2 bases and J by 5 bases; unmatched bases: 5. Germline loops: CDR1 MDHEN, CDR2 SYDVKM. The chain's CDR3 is CASSLPDRGLTEAFF. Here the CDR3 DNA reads TGTGCCAGCAGTTTACCAGACAGGGGGCTGACTGAAGCTTTCTTT.

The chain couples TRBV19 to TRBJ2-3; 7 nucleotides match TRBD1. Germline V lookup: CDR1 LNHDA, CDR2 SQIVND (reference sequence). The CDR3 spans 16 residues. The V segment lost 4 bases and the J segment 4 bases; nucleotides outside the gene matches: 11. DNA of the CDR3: TGTGCCAGTAGTACCAGACAGGGATCGCGGGCAGATACGCAGTATTTT. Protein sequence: CASSTRQGSRADTQYF.

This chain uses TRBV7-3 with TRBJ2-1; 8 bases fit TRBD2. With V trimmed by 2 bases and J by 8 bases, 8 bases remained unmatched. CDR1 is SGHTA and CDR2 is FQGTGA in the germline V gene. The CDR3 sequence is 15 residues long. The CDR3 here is CASSLEGLVSHEQFF. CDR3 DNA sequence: TGTGCCAGCAGCTTAGAGGGACTAGTTAGCCATGAGCAGTTCTTC.